What follows are 20 T cell receptor beta chains derived from one specimen sequenced in a study of cytomegalovirus exposure and HLA in healthy donors. In the PCR, 60 Vbeta and 13 Jbeta primers were used. Profiling relied on immunoSEQ multiplex PCR, and the TCRdb table lists in-frame clones only, not all of them. In the table there are about 150,000 clones, roughly 79% of which are singletons. Sequencing was carried out using PBMCs. These receptors were taken from a woman in her fifties or sixties in good health and CMV-seropositive.

This clone turned up a few times. The V call is TRBV7-2, the J call TRBJ2-5, with a tentative D call TRBD2 (6 bases). The CDR3 extends over 16 amino acids. V gave up 5 bases and J gave up 5 bases, with 21 bases separating them. Germline CDR1 and CDR2: SGHTA and FQGNSA. CDR3 loop: CASSPSEGPAAETQYF. CDR3 bases: TGTGCCAGCAGCCCTTCGGAGGGCCCAGCGGCGGAGACCCAGTACTTC.

The rearrangement uses TRBV18 and TRBJ2-2, with TRBD2 matching 7 bases. V lost 2 bases, J lost 6 bases, and 6 bases stayed unmatched. The CDR3 is 15 residues long. Germline-derived CDR1 and CDR2 are KGHSH and LQKENI. The CDR3 DNA sequence: TGTGCCAGCTCACCATCCGGACTAGTGTCCGGGGAGCTGTTTTTT. Its protein is CASSPSGLVSGELFF. The variable domain in full, with the rest retrieved from reference TRBV18 and TRBJ2-2, is NAGVMQNPRHLVRRRGQEARLRCSPMKGHSHVYWYRQLPEEGLKFMVYLQKENIIDESGMPKERFSAEFPKEGPSILRIQQVVRGDSAAYFCASSPSGLVSGELFFGEGSRLTVL.

The chain couples TRBV6-5 to TRBJ1-4; 8 positions agree with TRBD1. Germline lookup yields CDR1 MNHEY and CDR2 SVGAGI. Trimming removed 4 bases from V and 7 bases from J; junction bases left unmatched: 8. There are 15 residues in the CDR3. The CDR3 loop is CASSSPGQVPEKLFF. As DNA, the CDR3 is TGTGCCAGCAGTTCCCCGGGACAGGTTCCTGAAAAACTGTTTTTT.

The chain joins TRBV5-1 to TRBJ1-4; TRBD1 is a possible D gene (5 bases). Trimming removed 0 bases from V and 4 bases from J, with 7 bases in between. Per the germline V gene, CDR1 is SGHRS and CDR2 is YFSETQ. The CDR3 consists of 14 residues. The CDR3 here is CASSLAGNNEKLFF. DNA of the CDR3: TGCGCCAGCAGCTTGGCAGGGAATAATGAAAAACTGTTTTTT.

This CDR3 reads CASSTGLAFYNEQFF. The CDR3 region has the DNA TGTGCCAGTAGTACTGGACTAGCGTTCTACAATGAGCAGTTCTTC. J is TRBJ2-1 and V is TRBV19; TRBD2 matches at 9 bases. J lost 3 bases, V lost 4 bases, and 4 bases had no gene match. Germline lookup yields CDR1 LNHDA and CDR2 SQIVND (reference sequence). This CDR3 spans 15 amino acids.

The chain joins TRBV6-6 to TRBJ1-2; D uncertain. V lost 2 bases and J 5 bases, leaving 9 bases between the germline ends. The CDR3 is made up of 13 amino acids. Germline loops: CDR1 MNHNY, CDR2 SVGAGI (reference sequence). The CDR3 DNA reads as TGTGCCAGCAGTTACGACCGGACTTATGGCTACACCTTC. Translating it yields CASSYDRTYGYTF.

This clone was seen a handful of times. The V and J genes are TRBV4-2 and TRBJ1-4; TRBD1 agrees at 10 bases. Germline V gives CDR1 LGHNA, CDR2 YNFKEQ. The CDR3 contains 16 residues. The V segment lost 1 base and the J segment 4 bases; nucleotides outside the gene matches: 3. This CDR3 is CASSQGTGGGNEKLFF. The CDR3 bases are TGTGCCAGCAGCCAAGGGACAGGGGGGGGTAATGAAAAACTGTTTTTT.

This sequence joins TRBV28 and TRBJ2-7, with no clear D. Trimming took 2 bases from V and 4 from J, leaving 9 bases between them. Germline values: CDR1 MDHEN, CDR2 SYDVKM. The CDR3 sequence is 13 residues long. Here the CDR3 reads CASSLIRRYEQYF. The DNA of the CDR3 is TGTGCCAGCAGTTTAATTCGCAGGTACGAGCAGTACTTC. Based on the CDR3 plus reference TRBV28 and TRBJ2-7, the full variable domain is DVKVTQSSRYLVKRTGEKVFLECVQDMDHENMFWYRQDPGLGLRLIYFSYDVKMKEKGDIPEGYSVSREKKERFSLILESASTNQTSMYLCASSLIRRYEQYFGPGTRLTVT.

This clone was detected only a few times. The J gene is TRBJ2-1, the V gene TRBV25-1; 12 bases align to TRBD2. The V gene end was trimmed by 6 bases and the J gene end by 10 bases; junction bases not matched to a gene: 13. CDR3 length: 16 residues. The V gene's germline CDR1 is MGHDK and CDR2 SYGVNS. The CDR3 DNA reads TGTGCCAGCAGCGAGAGGGGACTAGCGGGTCTCCGCGAGCAGTTCTTC. Translating it yields CASSERGLAGLREQFF.

The rearrangement joins TRBV19 to TRBJ1-2; possible D gene TRBD1, 5 bases. Germline CDR1 is LNHDA and CDR2 is SQIVND (reference sequence). The CDR3 is 13 residues long. With 2 bases removed from V and 8 bases from J, the gap between germline ends came to 12 bases. The CDR3 DNA is TGTGCCAGTAGTATAATCGGGGGTGGCGGCTACACCTTC. Translated: CASSIIGGGGYTF.

CDR3 in amino acids: CASRDRGGQPQHF. CDR3 DNA: TGTGCCAGCAGGGACAGGGGAGGTCAGCCCCAGCATTTT. The rearrangement links TRBV19 to TRBJ1-5; 10 positions match TRBD1. This CDR3 is 13 amino acids long. J gave up 6 bases and V 9 bases, and 5 bases lay outside the gene matches. Germline V CDR1 and CDR2: LNHDA, SQIVND (reference sequence).

A single count supports this clone. The rearrangement links TRBV5-1 to TRBJ1-1; D is possibly TRBD1 (5 bases). The CDR3 runs to 14 residues. Trimming stripped 4 bases from V and 3 bases from J, with 13 bases between. Germline CDR1 and CDR2: SGHRS and YFSETQ. Here the CDR3 reads CASSPSGGDTEAFF. The DNA for the CDR3 is TGCGCCAGCAGCCCTTCGGGGGGGGACACTGAAGCTTTCTTT.

The chain carries TRBV11-2 and TRBJ2-4, with D perhaps TRBD2 (5 bases). V lost 1 base and J 6 bases, leaving 10 bases between the germline ends. The V gene's germline CDR1 is SGHAT and CDR2 FQNNGV. The CDR3 spans 14 residues. Here the CDR3 reads CASSLGLGRNIQYF. CDR3 DNA sequence: TGTGCCAGCAGCTTAGGATTGGGGAGAAACATTCAGTACTTC.

The chain combines TRBV28 with TRBJ1-5, with 7 positions matching TRBD1. This CDR3 contains 17 residues. Germline V gene sequence: CDR1 MDHEN, CDR2 SYDVKM. J was trimmed by 4 bases and V by 5 bases; bases with no gene match: 14. CDR3 nucleotides: TGTGCCAGCAGTCTCTACAGGGGTATTTTCGGTAATCAGCCCCAGCATTTT. Translation gives CASSLYRGIFGNQPQHF.

The sample holds a few counts of this clone. V usage is TRBV29-1 and J usage is TRBJ1-1; 7 nucleotides align to TRBD1. The CDR3 sequence is 14 residues long. V lost 2 bases to trimming and J lost 2 bases; unmatched junction nucleotides: 5. The germline gives CDR1 SQVTM, CDR2 ANQGSEA. CDR3 DNA sequence: TGCAGCGTTGAATGGGGACAGACCAACACTGAAGCTTTCTTT. Amino acid sequence: CSVEWGQTNTEAFF.

Only one count was recorded for this clone. The rearrangement uses TRBV4-3 and TRBJ1-4; a possible D gene is TRBD1 (6 bases). CDR1 and CDR2 (germline): LGHNA, YSLEER. V lost 3 bases and J 8 bases, leaving 16 bases between the germline ends. CDR3 size: 15 residues. DNA of the CDR3: TGCGCCAGCAGCCACGGTTCCGGAAGGGGGGAAAAACTGTTTTTT. This sequence encodes CASSHGSGRGEKLFF.

V gene TRBV18 combines with J gene TRBJ2-2; a weak D match, TRBD2 (5 bases). V lost 5 bases and J lost 4, with 20 bases in between. The V gene's germline CDR1 is KGHSH and CDR2 LQKENI. This CDR3 has 17 amino acids. This chain's CDR3 is CASSTISSIPPTGELFF. The CDR3 nucleotides read TGTGCCAGCTCAACTATCTCTAGCATTCCCCCCACCGGGGAGCTGTTTTTT. The complete variable domain, with remaining parts taken from reference TRBV18 and TRBJ2-2, reads NAGVMQNPRHLVRRRGQEARLRCSPMKGHSHVYWYRQLPEEGLKFMVYLQKENIIDESGMPKERFSAEFPKEGPSILRIQQVVRGDSAAYFCASSTISSIPPTGELFFGEGSRLTVL.

The chain links TRBV15 to TRBJ2-5; perhaps TRBD2 as D (5 bases). This CDR3 is 15 amino acids long. The V end was cut by 2 bases, the J end by 3 bases, with 13 bases between. CDR1 LNHNV and CDR2 YYDKDF come from the germline V gene (reference sequence). CDR3 sequence (DNA): TGTGCCACCAGCAGATCCGCCCCCGGGAAAGAGACCCAGTACTTC. Its protein product is CATSRSAPGKETQYF.

The chain employs TRBV5-6 and TRBJ2-7, with TRBD1 as a possible D gene (6 bases). Germline CDR1 and CDR2: SGHDT and YYEEEE. The CDR3 consists of 13 residues. V was trimmed by 2 bases and J by 5 bases, leaving 11 bases between them. The CDR3 loop is CASSFGQQDEQYF. The CDR3 bases are TGTGCCAGCAGCTTTGGACAGCAGGACGAGCAGTACTTC.

The rearrangement uses TRBV19 and TRBJ2-2; 8 positions agree with TRBD1. The CDR3 sequence is 13 residues long. Trimming cost V 10 bases and J 7 bases; bases outside gene matches: 8. The V gene's germline CDR1 is LNHDA and CDR2 SQIVND (reference sequence). The CDR3 sequence: CATRTGRIGELFF. DNA for the CDR3: TGTGCCACCAGGACAGGGAGGATCGGGGAGCTGTTTTTT. The full variable domain, in which reference TRBV19 and TRBJ2-2 provide the parts outside the CDR3, is DGGITQSPKYLFRKEGQNVTLSCEQNLNHDAMYWYRQDPGQGLRLIYYSQIVNDFQKGDIAEGYSVSREKKESFPLTVTSAQKNPTAFYLCATRTGRIGELFFGEGSRLTVL.